This TCR beta chain was profiled in a study of CD4 T cells in relation to SARS-CoV-2 and coronaviruses. Study-wide points: Each donor contributed either pre-pandemic or post-infection samples, not both.

Notes on this clone: Its antigen is as yet unknown.

Unexposed donor CD4+ T cells date from about 2010-2018, before the COVID-19 pandemic. Naive and memory CD4+ T cells were separated from cryopreserved PBMCs. This CDR3 is built from 18 residues. Germline CDR1 is SEHNR and CDR2 is FQNEAQ (reference sequence). J was trimmed by 0 bases and V by 0 bases; bases with no gene match: 9. Uncultured naive and memory CD4+ T cells supplied DNA for deep TCR-beta sequencing. Clones were sequenced by immunoSEQ multiplex PCR, and TCRdb holds only the in-frame ones, with some missing. In the table there are about 59,000 clones, 70% to 90% of which are singletons. The sequencing sample was made of memory CD4+ T cells from PBMCs. The V call is TRBV7-9, the J call TRBJ2-3; the match to TRBD2 covers 7 bases. The clonotype originates from a human donor in good health. CDR3 loop: CASSLARVAGTSTDTQYF. The CDR3 DNA follows: TGTGCCAGCAGCTTAGCGCGGGTAGCGGGTACCAGCACAGATACGCAGTATTTT.